Each of the 12 T cell receptor beta chains below was sequenced from the same sample in a study of T cells in localized non-small cell lung cancer. The protocol was immunoSEQ multiplex PCR, while the TCRdb copy is restricted to in-frame clones and leaves out a portion. The data hold tens of thousands of clones, with roughly 89% observed a single time. The sample here was peripheral blood, taken before any cancer treatment. The receptors originated from a male donor aged 60 or over with stage III squamous cell lung carcinoma.

This clone has just one count. V gene TRBV30 combines with J gene TRBJ2-3; 12 positions match TRBD1. From germline, CDR1 is GTSNPN and CDR2 SVGIG (reference sequence). This CDR3 is built from 13 residues. V shed 8 bases and J 5 bases; nucleotides not matched to a gene: 5. CDR3 nucleotides: TGTGCCGGGGACAGGGGGCTTGGAGATACGCAGTATTTT. Protein product: CAGDRGLGDTQYF.

This sequence joins TRBV5-1 and TRBJ2-5, with 7 bases matching TRBD2. The germline gives CDR1 SGHRS, CDR2 YFSETQ. Trimming removed 5 bases from V and 2 bases from J; junction bases left unmatched: 6. The length of the CDR3 is 14 residues. The CDR3 loop is CASRQRDVQETQYF. The CDR3, as DNA: TGCGCCAGCAGGCAGCGGGATGTTCAAGAGACCCAGTACTTC.

The chain recombines TRBV6-1 with TRBJ1-1; a possible D gene is TRBD1 (6 bases). The CDR3 is 14 amino acids. The germline gives CDR1 MNHNS, CDR2 SASEGT. With 7 bases removed from V and 6 bases from J, the gap between germline ends came to 18 bases. The chain's CDR3 is CASIRGGGSAEAFF. CDR3 nucleotide sequence: TGTGCCAGCATTCGGGGCGGGGGCAGCGCTGAAGCTTTCTTT.

The chain is built from TRBV7-3 and TRBJ2-3; D might be TRBD2 (6 bases). With 3 bases removed from V and 5 bases from J, the gap between germline ends came to 15 bases. The CDR3 extends over 15 amino acids. Germline V gives CDR1 SGHTA, CDR2 FQGTGA. The CDR3 DNA follows: TGTGCCAGCAGCTTTAATGCGGGGTGGGGAGATACGCAGTATTTT. It is translated as CASSFNAGWGDTQYF.

V and J are TRBV4-1 and TRBJ1-4; the D is unclear. The germline V and J ends were trimmed by 4 bases and 0 bases, with 6 bases remaining between them. CDR1 and CDR2 from the germline V gene are MGHRA and YSYEKL. The CDR3 runs 14 residues. The CDR3, as DNA: TGCGCCAGCAGCCTGGGATCAACTAATGAAAAACTGTTTTTT. This codes for CASSLGSTNEKLFF.

The chain couples TRBV5-1 to TRBJ2-7, with TRBD1 as a possible D gene (5 bases). CDR3 length: 15 amino acids. V lost 4 bases, J lost 1 base, and 15 bases lay in between. Per germline, CDR1 SGHRS and CDR2 YFSETQ. The CDR3 loop reads CASSTTAGPSYEQYF. CDR3 nucleotides: TGCGCCAGCAGCACGACAGCTGGACCTTCCTACGAGCAGTACTTC.

The CDR3 loop reads CASSESEGSPLHF. The CDR3 DNA reads TGTGCCAGCAGTGAATCCGAGGGTTCACCCCTCCACTTT. The chain couples TRBV6-1 to TRBJ1-6; D is unresolved. The germline V gene has CDR1 MNHNS and CDR2 SASEGT. V shed 2 bases and J shed 9 bases, with 8 bases lying between them. There are 13 residues in the CDR3.

The chain carries TRBV6-1 and TRBJ2-2, with TRBD1 as a possible D gene (7 bases). V gave up 6 bases and J gave up 4 bases, with 12 bases separating them. This CDR3 has 14 amino acids. Germline assignment: CDR1 MNHNS and CDR2 SASEGT. The CDR3 DNA reads TGTGCCAGCAGCGACAGGGAGGTCACCGGGGAGCTGTTTTTT. The encoded protein is CASSDREVTGELFF.

This chain connects TRBV25-1 to TRBJ2-3; 10 positions match TRBD1. CDR3 length: 16 residues. The V segment lost 1 base and the J segment 4 bases; nucleotides outside the gene matches: 5. Per germline, CDR1 MGHDK and CDR2 SYGVNS. CDR3 sequence: CASSELGTGVSDTQYF. DNA of the CDR3: TGTGCCAGCAGTGAATTGGGGACAGGGGTTTCAGATACGCAGTATTTT.

The chain couples TRBV27 to TRBJ2-7; 7 nucleotides line up with TRBD1. The CDR3 covers 13 residues. CDR1 is MNHEY and CDR2 is SMNVEV in the germline V gene (reference sequence). V dropped 6 bases and J dropped 4; count of bases not matched to a gene: 6. The DNA of the CDR3 is TGTGCCAGCAGACTATTGACAGGGTACGAGCAGTACTTC. Residues: CASRLLTGYEQYF.

This rearrangement joins TRBV18 to TRBJ2-3; D remains unclear. Germline CDR1 is KGHSH and CDR2 is LQKENI. CDR3 length equals 12 residues. V lost 3 bases, J lost 2 bases, and 3 bases lay in between. DNA for the CDR3: TGTGCCAGCTCACCCTACACAGATACGCAGTATTTT. This gives the protein CASSPYTDTQYF.

The chain couples TRBV9 to TRBJ2-3; a possible D gene is TRBD2 (5 bases). Germline values: CDR1 SGDLS, CDR2 YYNGEE. CDR3 length equals 14 residues. Trimming removed 0 bases from V and 3 bases from J, with 8 bases in between. CDR3 loop: CASSVGTGTDTQYF. CDR3 DNA sequence: TGTGCCAGCAGCGTAGGGACTGGGACAGATACGCAGTATTTT. The whole variable domain, remainder taken from reference TRBV9 and TRBJ2-3, is DSGVTQTPKHLITATGQRVTLRCSPRSGDLSVYWYQQSLDQGLQFLIQYYNGEERAKGNILERFSAQQFPDLHSELNLSSLELGDSALYFCASSVGTGTDTQYFGPGTRLTVL.